Listed below are T cell receptor beta chains from one sample, sequenced in a study of vaccination and CD4 T cells after COVID-19. TCRdb recomputed calls from the PCR reads with MiXCR, one row per CDR3 protein. This table holds about 10,000 distinct CDR3 sequences, 26% found once. Which antigens these TCRs recognize remains unknown. The source material was CD4+ T cells from blood, cultured in vitro, sampled before SARS-CoV-2 vaccination. The receptor source for this set is a human donor who received a COVID-19 vaccine. Each CDR3 is given without its conserved first and last residue. Clone size is not always given. Where it is, it says once, few, many or a class for expanded clones.

J	size	V	CDR3
TRBJ2-7	few	TRBV6-1	ASSHRLAGGHEQY
TRBJ2-7	.	TRBV11-2	ASSLAYEQY
TRBJ2-3	few	TRBV24-1	ATSDPAAGAEDTQY
TRBJ2-7	few	TRBV30	AWRGEGYRYEQY
TRBJ2-1	.	TRBV20-1	SASEGGEGNEQF
TRBJ2-1	.	TRBV7-8	ASSPAYNEQF
TRBJ1-6	.	TRBV18	ASSHSGGRSPLH
TRBJ2-7	medium-sized	TRBV20-1	SARDDRAGYEQY
TRBJ2-3	.	TRBV4-1	ASSQARLGGGSTDTQY
TRBJ1-1	few	TRBV19	ASRGGFNRYTLNTEAF
TRBJ2-1	few	TRBV20-1	SVPTGLASYNEQF
TRBJ1-1	.	TRBV9	ASTQGARGTEAF
TRBJ2-3	.	TRBV6-1	ASSEALQADTQY
TRBJ2-3	few	TRBV7-3	ASSQTLAGGLGADTQY
TRBJ2-3	.	TRBV7-6	ASSSYNAGLDTQY
TRBJ2-1	once	TRBV30	AWSVRLGESKLNEQF
TRBJ2-3	few	TRBV24-1	ATSDAYGTDTQY
TRBJ1-3	few	TRBV7-2	ASSLASGGAPGNTIY
TRBJ2-7	few	TRBV6-1	ASRGGLADSSYEQY
TRBJ1-1	.	TRBV5-1	ASSLGQADTEAF
TRBJ1-3	once	TRBV2	ASREAGWGPSGNTIY
TRBJ1-2	.	TRBV6-5	ASSYRGGREMRGYT
TRBJ2-2	.	TRBV4-2	ASSPPADSNTGELF
TRBJ1-4	.	TRBV2	ASSVGRNEKLF
TRBJ2-1	.	TRBV7-7	ASSRTGTNNEQF
TRBJ1-2	medium-sized	TRBV7-2	ASSLDASQDYYGYT
TRBJ1-3	.	TRBV7-8	ASSPIPDYSGNTIY
TRBJ1-2	.	TRBV6-5	ASSYKGRIYGYT
TRBJ2-5	few	TRBV6-1	ATLRVAGDWETQY
TRBJ2-5	few	TRBV18	ASSPPFGREETQY
TRBJ2-3	few	TRBV5-4	ASSLRSTTDTQY
TRBJ1-2	.	TRBV2	ASSERRDSNGYT
TRBJ2-7	.	TRBV20-1	SASSGGPSYEQY
TRBJ1-1	few	TRBV10-3	ATLRDGTEAF
TRBJ2-5	.	TRBV7-6	ASSRGQKTLIETQY
TRBJ1-1	.	TRBV6-5	ASSYREAGGTEAF
TRBJ2-1	few	TRBV12-3/TRBV12-4	ASSPTDRSEQF
TRBJ2-5	.	TRBV30	AWTNLGPREAQY
TRBJ1-5	.	TRBV12-5	ASGLQAGGEQPQH
TRBJ1-2	.	TRBV5-1	ASSLDPRGDGYT
TRBJ1-2	medium-sized	TRBV6-1	ASSDRVVNGYT
TRBJ1-1	.	TRBV29-1	STYLGGAEAF
TRBJ1-3	.	TRBV5-5	ASRLGGIAGNTIY
TRBJ2-2	.	TRBV5-6	ASSLLQRGTGELF
TRBJ2-3	few	TRBV7-9	ASSLGTSTDTQY
TRBJ1-6	few	TRBV28	AFGSPLH
TRBJ2-3	.	TRBV6-5	ASSYSQGYFTDTQY
TRBJ1-1	few	TRBV6-2/TRBV6-3	ASRSGGGNTEAF
TRBJ1-5	.	TRBV20-1	SASAGVNQPQH
TRBJ1-2	.	TRBV20-1	SAGQSNYGYT
TRBJ2-5	.	TRBV2	ASNFGGAGSRETQY
TRBJ1-2	.	TRBV9	ASSVVGWGYT
TRBJ2-1	.	TRBV6-1	ASSRLAGGSYNEQF
TRBJ2-5	.	TRBV7-6	ASSATLTGSETQY
TRBJ2-3	.	TRBV25-1	ASSEYIRDRGSGDTQY
TRBJ1-1	.	TRBV9	ASSVTTSRRNTEAF
TRBJ1-2	few	TRBV7-2	ASSPQGAHGYT